These T cell receptor beta chains were read from a single sample in a study of shared clonotypes between healthy human individuals. Assay: immunoSEQ multiplex PCR; the TCRdb copy retains only in-frame clones and omits some. The sample lists approximately 1.5 million clones, nearly 99% occurring once. The sample consisted of naive CD4+ T cells sorted from blood. All receptors derive from a man aged 30 to 39 in good health. Both conserved end residues are part of each CDR3. Fields, in order: clone size, D gene, V gene, J gene, CDR3 DNA, CDR3 protein. D genes are given only for firm matches. Clone size appears in some rows only: once, few, many, or a class for an expanded clone.

clone size: NA
D gene: NA
V gene: TRBV7-9
J gene: TRBJ1-3
CDR3 DNA: TGTGCCAGCAGCTTAGTTGGTGGATCCTCTGGAAACACCATATATTTT
CDR3 protein: CASSLVGGSSGNTIYF

clone size: NA
D gene: TRBD1
V gene: TRBV5-1
J gene: TRBJ2-6
CDR3 DNA: TGCGCCAGCAGCTCGTTGCAGGGGGCTGGGGCCAACGTCCTGACTTTC
CDR3 protein: CASSSLQGAGANVLTF

clone size: NA
D gene: TRBD2
V gene: TRBV29-1
J gene: TRBJ2-1
CDR3 DNA: TGCAGCGCCGCCCCCCTAGCGGGAGTCGGAAATGAGCAGTTCTTC
CDR3 protein: CSAAPLAGVGNEQFF

clone size: NA
D gene: NA
V gene: TRBV9
J gene: TRBJ1-1
CDR3 DNA: TGTGCCAGCAGCGTAGGCGGGACCACTGAAGCTTTCTTT
CDR3 protein: CASSVGGTTEAFF

clone size: NA
D gene: TRBD2
V gene: TRBV2
J gene: TRBJ2-7
CDR3 DNA: TGTGCCAGCAGTGAAACTAGCGGGAGCTCCTACGAGCAGTACTTC
CDR3 protein: CASSETSGSSYEQYF

clone size: NA
D gene: NA
V gene: TRBV29-1
J gene: TRBJ2-1
CDR3 DNA: TGCAGCGTTGTACCCCTAGCTATAAATGAGCAGTTCTTC
CDR3 protein: CSVVPLAINEQFF

clone size: once
D gene: NA
V gene: TRBV7-9
J gene: TRBJ1-1
CDR3 DNA: TGTGCCAGCAGCTTAAGAGTCGGGGGGCGATCGAAAACTGAAGCTTTCTTT
CDR3 protein: CASSLRVGGRSKTEAFF

clone size: NA
D gene: TRBD1
V gene: TRBV7-9
J gene: TRBJ2-7
CDR3 DNA: TGTGCCAGCAGCTCAACAGGGGTCCCCTACGAGCAGTACTTC
CDR3 protein: CASSSTGVPYEQYF

clone size: NA
D gene: NA
V gene: TRBV28
J gene: TRBJ1-5
CDR3 DNA: TGTGCCAGCAGTTTCGGGGGGACCAATCAGCCCCAGCATTTT
CDR3 protein: CASSFGGTNQPQHF

clone size: NA
D gene: TRBD1
V gene: TRBV5-1
J gene: TRBJ2-7
CDR3 DNA: TGCGCCAGCAACCCGGGACAGGGGTTCGGCGAGCAGTACTTC
CDR3 protein: CASNPGQGFGEQYF

clone size: NA
D gene: TRBD1
V gene: TRBV28
J gene: TRBJ1-2
CDR3 DNA: TGTGCCAGCAGTGACCGGGACAGTCCCTTAAACTATGGCTACACCTTC
CDR3 protein: CASSDRDSPLNYGYTF

clone size: NA
D gene: NA
V gene: TRBV6-4
J gene: TRBJ2-3
CDR3 DNA: TGTGCCAGCAGTGAAAGTCCGGGACCAGTAAAATTCACAGATACGCAGTATTTT
CDR3 protein: CASSESPGPVKFTDTQYF

clone size: NA
D gene: NA
V gene: TRBV6-1
J gene: TRBJ2-2
CDR3 DNA: TGTGCCAGCAGTGACCAGGGACACCGAGTCCCCGGGGAGCTGTTTTTT
CDR3 protein: CASSDQGHRVPGELFF

clone size: NA
D gene: NA
V gene: TRBV15
J gene: TRBJ2-5
CDR3 DNA: TGTGCCACCAGGCGCGCGGGGCAACAAGAGACCCAGTACTTC
CDR3 protein: CATRRAGQQETQYF

clone size: NA
D gene: NA
V gene: TRBV5-8
J gene: TRBJ1-5
CDR3 DNA: TGTGCCAGCAGCTTCCGGCAGGGCCATTCGGGGAAACATCAGCCCCAGCATTTT
CDR3 protein: CASSFRQGHSGKHQPQHF

clone size: NA
D gene: NA
V gene: TRBV6-5
J gene: TRBJ2-5
CDR3 DNA: TGTGCCAGCAGTTACCTAGGGGTCCCAGAGACCCAGTACTTC
CDR3 protein: CASSYLGVPETQYF

clone size: NA
D gene: TRBD1
V gene: TRBV27
J gene: TRBJ2-7
CDR3 DNA: TGTGCCAGCAGTTTATGGGGACAGGGTATCGACGAGCAGTACTTC
CDR3 protein: CASSLWGQGIDEQYF

clone size: NA
D gene: NA
V gene: TRBV5-1
J gene: TRBJ2-2
CDR3 DNA: TGCGCCAGCAGCTTAATCACGAACACCGGGGAGCTGTTTTTT
CDR3 protein: CASSLITNTGELFF

clone size: NA
D gene: NA
V gene: TRBV10-2
J gene: TRBJ2-5
CDR3 DNA: TGCGCCAGCAGGGACAGTTGGGAGACCCAGTACTTC
CDR3 protein: CASRDSWETQYF

clone size: once
D gene: NA
V gene: TRBV7-2
J gene: TRBJ2-1
CDR3 DNA: TGTGCCAGCAGCTCTTACTCGGGACTTTACTACAATGAGCAGTTCTTC
CDR3 protein: CASSSYSGLYYNEQFF

clone size: NA
D gene: NA
V gene: TRBV5-6
J gene: TRBJ2-3
CDR3 DNA: TGTGCCAGCAGCCGGCTCCGAACTAGCACAGATACGCAGTATTTT
CDR3 protein: CASSRLRTSTDTQYF

clone size: NA
D gene: NA
V gene: TRBV7-9
J gene: TRBJ1-1
CDR3 DNA: TGTGCCAGCAGCTTACCGAAAAGCAGCACTGAAGCTTTCTTT
CDR3 protein: CASSLPKSSTEAFF

clone size: NA
D gene: TRBD1
V gene: TRBV28
J gene: TRBJ1-5
CDR3 DNA: TGTGCCAGCAGTTGGACAGGGGGGCGTAGCAATCAGCCCCAGCATTTT
CDR3 protein: CASSWTGGRSNQPQHF

clone size: NA
D gene: TRBD1
V gene: TRBV11-3
J gene: TRBJ2-3
CDR3 DNA: TGTGCCAGCAGCCCGCGGACAGGGTACACAGATACGCAGTATTTT
CDR3 protein: CASSPRTGYTDTQYF

clone size: NA
D gene: NA
V gene: TRBV10-3
J gene: TRBJ2-7
CDR3 DNA: TGTGCCATCAGTGAGGCGGGCTCCTACGAGCAGTACTTC
CDR3 protein: CAISEAGSYEQYF

clone size: NA
D gene: NA
V gene: TRBV9
J gene: TRBJ2-7
CDR3 DNA: TGTGCCAGCAACCTCCCAGGGTGCCTAACCTACGAGCAGTACTTC
CDR3 protein: CASNLPGCLTYEQYF

clone size: once
D gene: TRBD1
V gene: TRBV7-2
J gene: TRBJ2-1
CDR3 DNA: TGTGCCAGCAGCCGACAGGGTATCGATGAGCAGTTCTTC
CDR3 protein: CASSRQGIDEQFF

clone size: once
D gene: NA
V gene: TRBV6-4
J gene: TRBJ1-5
CDR3 DNA: TGTGCCAGCAGTGACTTTGGCAGGGGCTATGGTCAGCCCCAGCATTTT
CDR3 protein: CASSDFGRGYGQPQHF

clone size: NA
D gene: NA
V gene: TRBV9
J gene: TRBJ2-7
CDR3 DNA: TGTGCCAGCAGCGGAGGACGTCATGGGAGCTCCTACGAGCAGTACTTC
CDR3 protein: CASSGGRHGSSYEQYF

clone size: once
D gene: NA
V gene: TRBV7-2
J gene: TRBJ2-7
CDR3 DNA: TGTGCCAGCAGCTTAGGCGGTAGATCTGGCGAGCAGTACTTC
CDR3 protein: CASSLGGRSGEQYF

clone size: NA
D gene: NA
V gene: TRBV5-4
J gene: TRBJ2-7
CDR3 DNA: TGTGCCAGCAGCCGACAGGTCTCCTACGAGCAGTACTTC
CDR3 protein: CASSRQVSYEQYF

clone size: NA
D gene: TRBD1
V gene: TRBV10-1
J gene: TRBJ2-3
CDR3 DNA: TGCGCCAGCAGTGGCCCGAACAGGGGATCAGATACGCAGTATTTT
CDR3 protein: CASSGPNRGSDTQYF

clone size: once
D gene: NA
V gene: TRBV6-1
J gene: TRBJ2-5
CDR3 DNA: TGTGCCAGCAGTGGGGCCTTGCCAGAGACCCAGTACTTC
CDR3 protein: CASSGALPETQYF

clone size: NA
D gene: TRBD2
V gene: TRBV11-3
J gene: TRBJ2-5
CDR3 DNA: TGTGCCAGCAGCTTAGATCGAGCGGGAGGTTGGGAGACCCAGTACTTC
CDR3 protein: CASSLDRAGGWETQYF

clone size: NA
D gene: NA
V gene: TRBV19
J gene: TRBJ2-2
CDR3 DNA: TGTGCCAGTAGTGAACAGAAGAACACCGGGGAGCTGTTTTTT
CDR3 protein: CASSEQKNTGELFF

clone size: once
D gene: NA
V gene: TRBV2
J gene: TRBJ2-7
CDR3 DNA: TGTGCCAGCAGGATTCTTTCCTACGAGCAGTACTTC
CDR3 protein: CASRILSYEQYF

clone size: NA
D gene: TRBD2
V gene: TRBV7-6
J gene: TRBJ2-1
CDR3 DNA: TGTGCCAGCAGCTTAGCGGCGGTAGCGGGACGGGGAGAGCAGTTCTTC
CDR3 protein: CASSLAAVAGRGEQFF

clone size: NA
D gene: TRBD2
V gene: TRBV11-3
J gene: TRBJ2-5
CDR3 DNA: TGTGCCAGCAGCCGGACTAGCGGGGAGACCCAGTACTTC
CDR3 protein: CASSRTSGETQYF

clone size: NA
D gene: TRBD2
V gene: TRBV7-8
J gene: TRBJ2-1
CDR3 DNA: TGTGCCAGCAGCTTATCAGGAAAGCGACTAGCGGGACTACAGTTCTTC
CDR3 protein: CASSLSGKRLAGLQFF

clone size: NA
D gene: TRBD2
V gene: TRBV28
J gene: TRBJ2-7
CDR3 DNA: TGTGCCAGCAGTTTACCGACTAGCGGGTTAGCCTACGAGCAGTACTTC
CDR3 protein: CASSLPTSGLAYEQYF

clone size: NA
D gene: NA
V gene: TRBV9
J gene: TRBJ2-7
CDR3 DNA: TGTGCCAGCAGCCCCAAGGGGGGACTCTCCTCCTACGAGCAGTACTTC
CDR3 protein: CASSPKGGLSSYEQYF

clone size: NA
D gene: TRBD1
V gene: TRBV9
J gene: TRBJ2-7
CDR3 DNA: TGTGCCAGCAGCGTCACCGGGACAGACTCCTACGAGCAGTACTTC
CDR3 protein: CASSVTGTDSYEQYF

clone size: NA
D gene: TRBD2
V gene: TRBV5-1
J gene: TRBJ2-2
CDR3 DNA: TGCGCCAGCTCCGAAAGCGGGAGGTCGTCAGGGGAGCTGTTTTTT
CDR3 protein: CASSESGRSSGELFF